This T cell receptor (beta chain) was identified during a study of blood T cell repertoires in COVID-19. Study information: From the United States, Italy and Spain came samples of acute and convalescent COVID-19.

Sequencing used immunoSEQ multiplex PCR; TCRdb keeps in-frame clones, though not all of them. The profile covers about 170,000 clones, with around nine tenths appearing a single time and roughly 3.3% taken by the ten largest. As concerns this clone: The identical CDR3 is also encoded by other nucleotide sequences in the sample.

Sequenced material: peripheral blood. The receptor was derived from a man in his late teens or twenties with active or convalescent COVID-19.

The chain's CDR3 is CSVGTGGEKLFF. The DNA for the CDR3 is TGCAGCGTTGGGACAGGGGGTGAAAAACTGTTTTTT. The genes are TRBV29-1 and TRBJ1-4; 10 bases are shared with TRBD1. The length of the CDR3 is 12 residues. Losses at the gene ends were 4 bases for V and 7 bases for J; bases not matched to a gene: 0. From germline, CDR1 is SQVTM and CDR2 ANQGSEA. Supplemented by reference TRBV29-1 and TRBJ1-4, the full variable domain reads SAVISQKPSRDICQRGTSLTIQCQVDSQVTMMFWYRQQPGQSLTLIATANQGSEATYESGFVIDKFPISRPNLTFSTLTVSNMSPEDSSIYLCSVGTGGEKLFFGSGTQLSVL.